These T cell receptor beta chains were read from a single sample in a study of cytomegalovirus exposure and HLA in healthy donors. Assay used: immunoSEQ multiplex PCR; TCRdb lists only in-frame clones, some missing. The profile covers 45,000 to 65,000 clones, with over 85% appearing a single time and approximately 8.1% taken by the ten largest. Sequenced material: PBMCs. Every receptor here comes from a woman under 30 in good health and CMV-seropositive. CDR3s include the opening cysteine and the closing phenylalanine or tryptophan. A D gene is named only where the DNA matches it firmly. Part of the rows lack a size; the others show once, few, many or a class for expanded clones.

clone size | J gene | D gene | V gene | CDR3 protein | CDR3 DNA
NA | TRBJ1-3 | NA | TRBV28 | CASRLRTLKVGNTIYF | TGTGCCAGCAGACTACGTACCCTCAAGGTTGGAAACACCATATATTTT
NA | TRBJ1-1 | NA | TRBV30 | CAWARQDRTEAFF | TGTGCCTGGGCTAGACAGGATCGGACTGAAGCTTTCTTT
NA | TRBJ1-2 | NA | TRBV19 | CASSGQFGYTF | TGTGCCAGTAGTGGTCAGTTCGGCTACACCTTC
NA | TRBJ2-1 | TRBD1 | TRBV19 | CASSTQGAGIHNEQFF | TGTGCCAGTAGTACGCAGGGGGCGGGGATCCACAATGAGCAGTTCTTC
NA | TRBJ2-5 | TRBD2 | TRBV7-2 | CASSFGLAGGQETQYF | TGTGCCAGCAGCTTTGGGCTAGCGGGGGGGCAAGAGACCCAGTACTTC
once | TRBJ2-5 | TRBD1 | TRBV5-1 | CASSSGQGAQETQYF | TGCGCCAGCAGCAGCGGACAGGGCGCTCAAGAGACCCAGTACTTC
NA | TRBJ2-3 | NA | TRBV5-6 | CASSSSTRVGTDTQYF | TGTGCCAGCAGCTCATCTACTAGAGTTGGCACAGATACGCAGTATTTT
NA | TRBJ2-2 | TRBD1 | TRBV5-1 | CASSLDVGTGNTGELFF | TGCGCCAGCAGCTTGGACGTCGGGACAGGGAACACCGGGGAGCTGTTTTTT
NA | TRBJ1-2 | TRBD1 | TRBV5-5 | CASSFFPGQSYGYTF | TGTGCCAGCAGCTTTTTCCCGGGACAGTCTTATGGCTACACCTTC
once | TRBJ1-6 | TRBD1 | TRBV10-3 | CAISEPTGENSPLHF | TGTGCCATCAGTGAACCTACAGGGGAGAATTCACCCCTCCACTTT
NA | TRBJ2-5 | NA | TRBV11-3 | CASSIGTQETQYF | TGTGCCAGCAGCATCGGGACTCAAGAGACCCAGTACTTC
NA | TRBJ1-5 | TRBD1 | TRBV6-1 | CASRAGTGNQPQHF | TGTGCCAGCAGGGCCGGGACAGGGAATCAGCCCCAGCATTTT
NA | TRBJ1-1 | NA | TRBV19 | CASSISREGWAFF | TGTGCCAGTAGTATAAGCCGGGAGGGATGGGCTTTCTTT
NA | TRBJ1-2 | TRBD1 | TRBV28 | CASKTGTGGGNYGYTF | TGTGCCAGCAAGACCGGGACAGGGGGCGGTAACTATGGCTACACCTTC
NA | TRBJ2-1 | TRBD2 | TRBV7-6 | CASSFSGDDDNEQFF | TGTGCCAGCAGCTTTAGCGGGGACGACGACAATGAGCAGTTCTTC
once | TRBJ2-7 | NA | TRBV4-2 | CASSQTDSTGYEQYF | TGTGCCAGCAGCCAGACCGACAGCACGGGCTACGAGCAGTACTTC
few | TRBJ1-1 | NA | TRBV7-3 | CASSREPLSTEAFF | TGTGCCAGCAGCCGGGAGCCGCTCTCCACTGAAGCTTTCTTT
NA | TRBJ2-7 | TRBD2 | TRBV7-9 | CASSLTLSGGSQYEQYF | TGTGCCAGCAGCTTAACACTCAGCGGGGGAAGTCAGTACGAGCAGTACTTC
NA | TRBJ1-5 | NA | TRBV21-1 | CASSKPTTPWTGGAGQPQHF | TGTGCCAGCAGCAAACCTACGACGCCTTGGACAGGGGGCGCAGGGCAGCCCCAGCATTTT
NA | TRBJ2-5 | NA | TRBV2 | CASSEARFSGVETQYF | TGTGCCAGCAGTGAAGCGCGATTCTCGGGTGTAGAGACCCAGTACTTC
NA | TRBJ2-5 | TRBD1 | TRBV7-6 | CASSLGGTAGIETQYF | TGTGCCAGCAGCTTAGGAGGGACAGCAGGAATTGAGACCCAGTACTTC
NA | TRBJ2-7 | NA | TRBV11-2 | CASSLDLPYEQYF | TGTGCCAGCAGCTTAGACCTCCCCTACGAGCAGTACTTC
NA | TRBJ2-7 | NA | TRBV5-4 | CASSLLVGRADEQYF | TGTGCCAGCAGCTTGCTAGTCGGCAGGGCGGACGAGCAGTACTTC
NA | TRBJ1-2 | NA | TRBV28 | CASSLGDKETNYGYTF | TGTGCCAGCAGTTTAGGCGACAAAGAGACTAACTATGGCTACACCTTC
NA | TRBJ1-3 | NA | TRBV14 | CASSQAGGQGTIYF | TGTGCCAGCAGCCAAGCGGGGGGTCAAGGCACCATATATTTT
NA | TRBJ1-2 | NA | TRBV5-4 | CASSLGQRANYGYTF | TGTGCCAGCAGCTTAGGACAGAGAGCTAACTATGGCTACACCTTC
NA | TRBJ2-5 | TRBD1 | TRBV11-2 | CASSLSRTGREETQYF | TGTGCCAGCAGCCTATCCCGGACAGGGCGGGAAGAGACCCAGTACTTC